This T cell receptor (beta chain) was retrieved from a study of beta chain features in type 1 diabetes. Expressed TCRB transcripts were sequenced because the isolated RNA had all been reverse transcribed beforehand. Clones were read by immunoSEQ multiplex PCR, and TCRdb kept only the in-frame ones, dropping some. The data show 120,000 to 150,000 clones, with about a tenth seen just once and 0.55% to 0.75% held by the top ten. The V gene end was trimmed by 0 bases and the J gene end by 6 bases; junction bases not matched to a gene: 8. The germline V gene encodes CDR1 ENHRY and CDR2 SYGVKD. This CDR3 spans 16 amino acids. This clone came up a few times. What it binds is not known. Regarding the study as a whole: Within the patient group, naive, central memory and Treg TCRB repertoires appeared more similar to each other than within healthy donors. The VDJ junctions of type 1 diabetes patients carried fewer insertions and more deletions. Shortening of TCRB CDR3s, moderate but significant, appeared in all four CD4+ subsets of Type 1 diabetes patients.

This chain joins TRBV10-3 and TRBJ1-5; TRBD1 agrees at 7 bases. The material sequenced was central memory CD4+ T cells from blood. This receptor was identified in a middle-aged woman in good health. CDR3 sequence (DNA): TGTGCCATCAGTGAGTCGAGACAGGGACCGGCTCAGCCCCAGCATTTT. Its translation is CAISESRQGPAQPQHF.